This T cell receptor (beta chain) was retrieved from a study of cytomegalovirus exposure and HLA in healthy donors. Study-level points and caveats: V- and J-gene trimming in TCR beta was tied to a missense DCLRE1C variant by an analysis performed later.

A remark on this clone: Its antigen is not known.

PCR amplification relied on 60 Vbeta primers (plus 13 Jbeta primers). Sequencing was performed with immunoSEQ multiplex PCR; in TCRdb, only in-frame clones are kept and a portion is missing. Of over 110,000 clones in the sample, approximately 78% were seen once. The CDR3 consists of 18 residues. V lost 4 bases, J lost 4 bases, and 15 bases stayed unmatched. Germline lookup yields CDR1 SGDLS and CDR2 YYNGEE. The clonotype originates from a woman in her thirties or forties in good health and CMV-seropositive. The sequencing input was PBMCs. The V gene is TRBV9, the J gene TRBJ2-1, with 9 bases that match TRBD2. The CDR3 here is CASSPSGSGGSGYNEQFF. In nucleotides, the CDR3 is TGTGCCAGCAGCCCCTCGGGTAGCGGGGGATCCGGGTACAATGAGCAGTTCTTC.